The clone carrying this T cell receptor beta chain was recorded at least ten times. The antigen is not known. Using RNA transcripts, the TCR beta CDR3 regions were amplified. In the first round, RT-PCR was carried out with HTBI primers, and a multiplex PCR formed the second round. TCRdb called the multiplex PCR reads again in MiXCR, with one record for every CDR3 protein. The sample lists almost 400,000 distinct CDR3 sequences, around 20% occurring once. Looked up from germline, CDR1 is DFQATT and CDR2 is SNEGSKA (reference sequence). The CDR3 covers 16 residues. Trimming took 0 bases from V and 1 from J, leaving 15 bases between them. This sample is part of a study of Graves' ophthalmopathy and Graves' hyperthyroidism. Across the whole study: At the time of initial diagnosis and before any treatment, peripheral blood was collected.

Other autoimmune diseases, uncontrolled infections, pregnancy or lactation ruled patients out of participation. General study points: Clonotypes were expanded in thyroid at above 0.001 frequency, and most also appeared in blood.

This sequence joins TRBV20-1 and TRBJ2-5, with D tentatively TRBD1 or TRBD2 (6 bases each). The sequenced sample consisted of peripheral blood. The source is a woman younger than 30 with Graves' ophthalmopathy. The CDR3 here is CSARDQWGATQETQYF. Here the CDR3 DNA reads TGCAGTGCTAGAGATCAATGGGGGGCAACCCAAGAGACCCAGTACTTC.